These 11 T cell receptor beta chains originate from one sample sequenced in a study of T-cell reconstitution after alpha-beta-depleted transplantation in children. Library preparation (for TCRbeta) was performed with unique molecular identifiers. MiXCR, applied by TCRdb to the PCR reads, yields one record per CDR3 protein. The sample includes about 580,000 distinct CDR3 sequences, roughly 23% of them seen just once. The input for sequencing was PBMCs, mostly from graft donor cells, taken 360 days after TCRalphabeta/CD19-depleted stem cell transplant. Receptors were obtained from a boy younger than two who had a stem cell transplant for acute myeloid leukemia, so the T cells may come from the graft donor.

The gene calls are TRBV6-1 and TRBJ1-1; D uncertain. Trimming removed 2 bases from V and 0 bases from J, with 10 bases in between. From germline, CDR1 is MNHNS and CDR2 SASEGT. The CDR3 has 15 amino acids. This chain's CDR3 is CASSERQLMNTEAFF. The DNA of the CDR3 is TGTGCCAGCAGTGAACGGCAGCTCATGAACACTGAAGCTTTCTTT.

The V call is TRBV20-1, the J call TRBJ2-5; D perhaps matches TRBD1 (6 bases). The CDR3 is 13 amino acids. The V end lost 5 bases, the J end lost 1 base, and 11 bases lay between the germline ends. Germline CDR1 reads DFQATT; CDR2 reads SNEGSKA (reference sequence). As DNA, the CDR3 is TGCAGTGCTCCTCGGGACATCCAAGAGACCCAGTACTTC. Protein: CSAPRDIQETQYF.

This clonotype has only a few counts. The genes are TRBV15 and TRBJ2-7; D may be TRBD1 (6 bases). This CDR3 has 15 amino acids. Trimming removed 5 bases from V and 3 bases from J, with 17 bases in between. The germline CDR1 and CDR2 sequences are LNHNV and YYDKDF (reference sequence). The CDR3 DNA reads TGTGCCACCAGCGAGAGACAGGCCATTTTCTACGAGCAGTACTTC. Translating gives CATSERQAIFYEQYF.

V is TRBV10-3 and J is TRBJ2-3; D is possibly TRBD1 or TRBD2 (5 bases each). The CDR3 has 16 residues. CDR1 is ENHRY, CDR2 SYGVKD, per germline. Trimming shortened V by 2 bases and J by 0 bases, and 12 bases separated the two germline ends. The CDR3 loop is CAISEHGTVSTDTQYF. The CDR3 DNA reads TGTGCCATCAGTGAGCATGGGACGGTTAGCACAGATACGCAGTATTTT.

In its sample, this clonotype was seen many times. This chain uses TRBV5-1 with TRBJ2-5; D may correspond to TRBD1 or TRBD2 (5 bases each). The length of the CDR3 is 14 residues. V was trimmed by 2 bases and J by 5 bases, leaving 13 bases between them. Germline CDR1 is SGHRS and CDR2 is YFSETQ. The CDR3 protein is CASSFFRGTETQYF. The CDR3 nucleotides are TGCGCCAGCAGCTTTTTTCGAGGGACGGAGACCCAGTACTTC.

Ten or more counts support this clonotype. The chain uses TRBV10-2 and TRBJ2-7; D is uncertain. The germline V gene encodes CDR1 WSHSY and CDR2 SAAADI. V was pared by 0 bases and J by 4 bases, with 4 bases between. The length of the CDR3 is 12 residues. The CDR3 sequence is CASSESGYEQYV. The DNA of the CDR3 is TGCGCCAGCAGTGAGTCGGGATACGAGCAGTACGTC.

This clonotype was picked up a small number of times. The genes are TRBV20-1 and TRBJ1-5; D may be TRBD1 (6 bases). Trimming removed 4 bases from V and 4 bases from J, with 11 bases in between. The CDR3 has 13 residues. Germline V gene data show CDR1 as DFQATT and CDR2 as SNEGSKA (reference sequence). The CDR3 is CSATGQPNQPQHF. The CDR3 DNA sequence: TGCAGTGCTACTGGACAGCCAAATCAGCCCCAGCATTTT.

This clonotype occurred a few times. V gene TRBV24-1 combines with J gene TRBJ1-5; the match to TRBD1 covers 7 bases. There are 17 residues in the CDR3. V lost 3 bases to trimming and J lost 3 bases; unmatched junction nucleotides: 10. Germline lookup yields CDR1 KGHDR and CDR2 SFDVKD. CDR3 amino acids: CATSDGGVQGDNQPQHF. The CDR3, as DNA: TGTGCCACCAGTGATGGGGGAGTGCAGGGGGACAATCAGCCCCAGCATTTT.

V and J are TRBV11-2 and TRBJ1-5; D not certain. V lost 11 bases and J 6 bases, leaving 8 bases between the germline ends. Looked up from germline, CDR1 is SGHAT and CDR2 is FQNNGV. There are 10 residues in the CDR3. CDR3 residues: CASDGQPQHF. The CDR3 DNA is TGTGCCTCCGATGGTCAGCCCCAGCATTTT.

This clonotype was seen repeatedly, ten times or more. The chain employs TRBV3-1 and TRBJ1-2; unclear D gene. CDR1 LGHDT and CDR2 YNNKEL come from the germline V gene (reference sequence). V gave up 2 bases and J gave up 6 bases, with 19 bases separating them. The CDR3 extends over 16 amino acids. CDR3 amino acids: CASSQNYRTRLDGYTF. The DNA of the CDR3 is TGTGCCAGCAGCCAAAATTACAGAACAAGGCTCGATGGCTACACCTTC.

The chain uses TRBV5-1 and TRBJ1-2, with unresolved D. The CDR3 covers 15 residues. The V and J ends lost 1 base and 4 bases respectively, with 14 bases between them. CDR1 SGHRS and CDR2 YFSETQ come from the germline V gene. The CDR3 is CASSLWAGPVYGYTF. CDR3 nucleotide sequence: TGCGCCAGCAGCTTGTGGGCCGGACCTGTCTATGGCTACACCTTC.